This T cell receptor beta chain originates from a study of cytomegalovirus exposure and HLA in healthy donors. Study-wide results and limits: For most TCR beta V segments, an earlier analysis put the productive rate at about 87% or about 30% of the time. Information on immune exposure was restricted to one variable (CMV serostatus).

Concerning this clone itself: Its antigen is not identified.

The V end was cut by 6 bases, the J end by 2 bases, with 14 bases between. This CDR3 contains 15 residues. The V gene's germline CDR1 is MNHEY and CDR2 SVGAGI. 13 Jbeta primers and 60 Vbeta primers were used for the PCR. This table comes from immunoSEQ multiplex PCR, and its TCRdb copy is limited to in-frame clones, with some not included. Here the sample spans around 200,000 clones, around three quarters being singletons. Sample: PBMCs. This chain links TRBV6-5 with TRBJ1-3; D is unresolved. The clonotype comes from a man aged 40-55 years in good health and CMV-seronegative. The CDR3 DNA is TGTGCCAGCAGCCGAGGACGGGGTACTGGAAACACCATATATTTT. The encoded protein is CASSRGRGTGNTIYF.